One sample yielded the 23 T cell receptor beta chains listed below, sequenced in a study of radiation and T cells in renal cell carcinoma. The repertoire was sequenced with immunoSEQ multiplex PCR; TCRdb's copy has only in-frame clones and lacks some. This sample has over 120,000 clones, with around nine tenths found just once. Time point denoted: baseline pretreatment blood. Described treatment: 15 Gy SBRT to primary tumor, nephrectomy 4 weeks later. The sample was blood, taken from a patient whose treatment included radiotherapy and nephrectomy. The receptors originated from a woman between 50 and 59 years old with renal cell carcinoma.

In nucleotides, the CDR3 is TGTGCCAGTGTAGGGGAAGAGGTATATGGCTACACCTTC. Its translation: CASVGEEVYGYTF. The V gene is TRBV5-4, the J gene TRBJ1-2, with D possibly TRBD1 on 5 matching bases. CDR1 SGHNT and CDR2 YYREEE come from the germline V gene (reference sequence). Trimming removed 8 bases at V and 5 bases at J, with 16 bases between. CDR3 length: 13 residues.

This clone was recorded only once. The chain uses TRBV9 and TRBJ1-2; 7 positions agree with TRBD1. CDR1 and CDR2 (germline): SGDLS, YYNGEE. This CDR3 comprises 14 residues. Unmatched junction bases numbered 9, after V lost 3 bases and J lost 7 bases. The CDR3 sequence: CASSAAQGGSGYTF. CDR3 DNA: TGTGCCAGCAGCGCTGCCCAGGGGGGCTCTGGCTACACCTTC.

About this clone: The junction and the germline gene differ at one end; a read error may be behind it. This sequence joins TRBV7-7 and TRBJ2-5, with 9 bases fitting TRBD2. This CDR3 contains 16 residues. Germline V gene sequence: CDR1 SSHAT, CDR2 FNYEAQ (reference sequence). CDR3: CASSPLGGGVQETQYF. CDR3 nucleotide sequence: TGTGCTAGCAGCCCCCTAGGCGGGGGGGTACAAGAGACCCAGTACTTC. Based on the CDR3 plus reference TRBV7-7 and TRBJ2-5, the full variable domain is GAGVSQSPRYKVTKRGQDVTLRCDPISSHATLYWYQQALGQGPEFLTYFNYEAQPDKSGLPSDRFSAERPEGSISTLTIQRTEQRDSAMYRCASSPLGGGVQETQYFGPGTRLLVL.

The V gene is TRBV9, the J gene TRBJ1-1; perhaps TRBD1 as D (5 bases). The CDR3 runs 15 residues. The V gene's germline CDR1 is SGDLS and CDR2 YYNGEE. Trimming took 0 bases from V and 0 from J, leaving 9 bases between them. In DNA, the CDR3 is TGTGCCAGCAGCGTAGCAGGGAACATGAACACTGAAGCTTTCTTT. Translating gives CASSVAGNMNTEAFF.

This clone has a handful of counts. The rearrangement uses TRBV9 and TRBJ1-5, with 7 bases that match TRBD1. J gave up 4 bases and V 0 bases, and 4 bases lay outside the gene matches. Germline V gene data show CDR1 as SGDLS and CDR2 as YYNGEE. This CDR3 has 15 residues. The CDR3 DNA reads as TGTGCCAGCAGCGTAGCGGGACAGACTAATCAGCCCCAGCATTTT. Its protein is CASSVAGQTNQPQHF.

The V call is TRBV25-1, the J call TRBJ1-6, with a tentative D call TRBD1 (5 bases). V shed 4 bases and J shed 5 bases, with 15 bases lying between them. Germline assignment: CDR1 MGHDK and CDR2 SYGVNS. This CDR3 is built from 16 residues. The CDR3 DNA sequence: TGTGCCAGCAGTGGAGGAGGGGCCGGGAATAATTCACCCCTCCACTTT. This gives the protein CASSGGGAGNNSPLHF.

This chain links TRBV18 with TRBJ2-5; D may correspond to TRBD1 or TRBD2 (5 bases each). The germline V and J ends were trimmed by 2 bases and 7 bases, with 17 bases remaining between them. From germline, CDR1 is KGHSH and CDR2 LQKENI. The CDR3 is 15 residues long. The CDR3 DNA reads TGTGCCAGCTCACCAGAGCTCCTAGCAAGGGGGACCCAGTACTTC. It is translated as CASSPELLARGTQYF. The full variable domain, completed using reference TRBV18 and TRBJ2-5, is NAGVMQNPRHLVRRRGQEARLRCSPMKGHSHVYWYRQLPEEGLKFMVYLQKENIIDESGMPKERFSAEFPKEGPSILRIQQVVRGDSAAYFCASSPELLARGTQYFGPGTRLLVL.

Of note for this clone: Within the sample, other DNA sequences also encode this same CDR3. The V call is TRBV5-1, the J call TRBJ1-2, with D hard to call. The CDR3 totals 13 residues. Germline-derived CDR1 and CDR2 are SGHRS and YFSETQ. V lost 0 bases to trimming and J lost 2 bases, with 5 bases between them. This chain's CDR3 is CASSLEGNYGYTF. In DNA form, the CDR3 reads TGCGCCAGCAGCTTGGAGGGAAACTATGGCTACACCTTC.

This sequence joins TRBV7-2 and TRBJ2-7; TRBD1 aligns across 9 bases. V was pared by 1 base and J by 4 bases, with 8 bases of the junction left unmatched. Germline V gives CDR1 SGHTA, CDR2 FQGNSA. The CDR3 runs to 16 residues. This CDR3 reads CASSLEAGTGRYEQYF. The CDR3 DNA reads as TGTGCCAGCAGCTTAGAGGCGGGGACAGGGAGGTACGAGCAGTACTTC.

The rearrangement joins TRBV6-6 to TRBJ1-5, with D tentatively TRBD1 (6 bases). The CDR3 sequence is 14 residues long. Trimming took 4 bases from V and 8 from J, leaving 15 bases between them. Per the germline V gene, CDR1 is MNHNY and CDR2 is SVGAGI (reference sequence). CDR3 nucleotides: TGTGCCAGCAGTTTCGGACAGAATGGAGAGCCCCAGCATTTT. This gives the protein CASSFGQNGEPQHF.

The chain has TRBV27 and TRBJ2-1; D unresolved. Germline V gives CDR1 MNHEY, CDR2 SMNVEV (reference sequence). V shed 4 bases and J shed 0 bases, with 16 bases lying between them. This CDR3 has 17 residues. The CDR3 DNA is TGTGCCAGCAGTTCCCTGTCGGAAGCTACCTCCTACAATGAGCAGTTCTTC. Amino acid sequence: CASSSLSEATSYNEQFF.

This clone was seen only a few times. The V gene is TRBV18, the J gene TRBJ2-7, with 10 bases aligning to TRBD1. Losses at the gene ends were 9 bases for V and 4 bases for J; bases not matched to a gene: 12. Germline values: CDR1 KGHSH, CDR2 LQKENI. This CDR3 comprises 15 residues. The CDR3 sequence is CASKLPGQGIYEQYF. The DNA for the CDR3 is TGTGCCAGTAAATTACCGGGACAGGGGATTTACGAGCAGTACTTC. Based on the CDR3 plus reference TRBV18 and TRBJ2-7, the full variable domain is NAGVMQNPRHLVRRRGQEARLRCSPMKGHSHVYWYRQLPEEGLKFMVYLQKENIIDESGMPKERFSAEFPKEGPSILRIQQVVRGDSAAYFCASKLPGQGIYEQYFGPGTRLTVT.

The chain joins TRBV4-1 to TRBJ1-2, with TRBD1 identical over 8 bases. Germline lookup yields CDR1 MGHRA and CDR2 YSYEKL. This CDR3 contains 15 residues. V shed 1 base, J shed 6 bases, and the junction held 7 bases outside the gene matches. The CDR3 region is CASSQGRTGKDGYTF. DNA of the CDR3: TGCGCCAGCAGCCAAGGCAGGACAGGGAAGGATGGCTACACCTTC.

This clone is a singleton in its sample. In nucleotides, the CDR3 is TGTGCCAGTAGTATTGAAGGTAATCAGCCCCAGCATTTT. This sequence encodes CASSIEGNQPQHF. The chain uses TRBV19 and TRBJ1-5; D is unclear. Trimming shortened V by 3 bases and J by 4 bases, and 7 bases separated the two germline ends. The length of the CDR3 is 13 residues. Germline lookup yields CDR1 LNHDA and CDR2 SQIVND (reference sequence). Combining the CDR3 with reference TRBV19 and TRBJ1-5 gives the whole variable domain DGGITQSPKYLFRKEGQNVTLSCEQNLNHDAMYWYRQDPGQGLRLIYYSQIVNDFQKGDIAEGYSVSREKKESFPLTVTSAQKNPTAFYLCASSIEGNQPQHFGDGTRLSIL.

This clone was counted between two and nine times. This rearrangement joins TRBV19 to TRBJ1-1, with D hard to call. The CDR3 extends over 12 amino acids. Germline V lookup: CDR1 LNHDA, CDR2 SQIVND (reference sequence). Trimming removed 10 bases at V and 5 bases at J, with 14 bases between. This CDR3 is CATSDGPTEAFF. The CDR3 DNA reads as TGTGCCACTTCCGACGGGCCGACTGAAGCTTTCTTT.

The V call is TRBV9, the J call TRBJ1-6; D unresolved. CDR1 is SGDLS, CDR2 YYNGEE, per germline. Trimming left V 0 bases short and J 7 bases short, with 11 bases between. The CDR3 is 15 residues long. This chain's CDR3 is CASSVADPRNSPLHF. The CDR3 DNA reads TGTGCCAGCAGCGTAGCGGACCCGCGGAATTCACCCCTCCACTTT.

This CDR3 reads CASSYQAPGANVLTF. CDR3 DNA: TGTGCCAGCAGTTACCAAGCGCCTGGGGCCAACGTCCTGACTTTC. This chain uses TRBV6-5 with TRBJ2-6; D not certain. From germline, CDR1 is MNHEY and CDR2 SVGAGI. The V end was cut by 2 bases, the J end by 2 bases, with 7 bases between. This CDR3 comprises 15 residues.

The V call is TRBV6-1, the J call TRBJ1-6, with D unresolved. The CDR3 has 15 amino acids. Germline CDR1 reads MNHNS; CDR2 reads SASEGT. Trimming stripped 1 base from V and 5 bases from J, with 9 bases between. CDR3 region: CASSEVTGNNSPLHF. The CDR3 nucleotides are TGTGCCAGCAGTGAAGTAACGGGGAATAATTCACCCCTCCACTTT.

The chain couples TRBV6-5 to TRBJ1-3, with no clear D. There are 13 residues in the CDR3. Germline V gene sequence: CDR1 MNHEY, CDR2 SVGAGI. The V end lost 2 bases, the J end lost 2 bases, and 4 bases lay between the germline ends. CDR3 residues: CASSYGAGNTIYF. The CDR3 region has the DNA TGTGCCAGCAGTTACGGTGCTGGAAACACCATATATTTT.

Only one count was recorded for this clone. Written as DNA, the CDR3 is TGTGCCAGCAGTCTTGGGGTCAATCAGCCCCAGCATTTT. Protein sequence: CASSLGVNQPQHF. The chain combines TRBV6-1 with TRBJ1-5, with D unclear. CDR3 size: 13 residues. V lost 5 bases and J lost 3, with 8 bases in between. Germline CDR1 MNHNS, CDR2 SASEGT.

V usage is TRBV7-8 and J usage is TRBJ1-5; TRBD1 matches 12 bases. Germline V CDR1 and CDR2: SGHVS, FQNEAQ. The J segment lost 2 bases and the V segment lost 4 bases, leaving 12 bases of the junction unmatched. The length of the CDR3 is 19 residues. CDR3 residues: CASSSPGGQGALGNQPQHF. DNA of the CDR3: TGTGCCAGCAGCTCGCCGGGGGGACAGGGGGCGTTGGGCAATCAGCCCCAGCATTTT.

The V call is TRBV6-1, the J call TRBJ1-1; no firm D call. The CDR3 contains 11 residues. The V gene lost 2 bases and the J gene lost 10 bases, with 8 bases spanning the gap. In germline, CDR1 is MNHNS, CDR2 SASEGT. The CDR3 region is CASSETLGAFF. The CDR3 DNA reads TGTGCCAGCAGTGAAACTTTAGGAGCTTTCTTT.

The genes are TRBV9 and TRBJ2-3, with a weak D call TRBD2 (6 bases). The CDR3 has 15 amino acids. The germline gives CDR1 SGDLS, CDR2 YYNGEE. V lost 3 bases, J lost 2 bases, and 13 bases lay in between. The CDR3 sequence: CASSAYPGLTDTQYF. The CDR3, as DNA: TGTGCCAGCAGCGCTTATCCGGGACTCACAGATACGCAGTATTTT.